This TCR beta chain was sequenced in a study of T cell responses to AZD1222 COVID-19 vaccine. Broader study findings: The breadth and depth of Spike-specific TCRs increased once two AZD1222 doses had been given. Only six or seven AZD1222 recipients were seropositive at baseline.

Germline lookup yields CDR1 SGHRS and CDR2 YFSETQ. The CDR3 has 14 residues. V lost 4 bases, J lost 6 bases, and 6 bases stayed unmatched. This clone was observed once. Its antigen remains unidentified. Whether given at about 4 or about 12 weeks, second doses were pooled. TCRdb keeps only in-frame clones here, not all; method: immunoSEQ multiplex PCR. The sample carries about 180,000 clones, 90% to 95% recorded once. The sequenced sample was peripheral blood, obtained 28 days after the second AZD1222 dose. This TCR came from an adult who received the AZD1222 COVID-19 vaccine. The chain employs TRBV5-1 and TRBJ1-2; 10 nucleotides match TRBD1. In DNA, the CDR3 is TGCGCCAGCAGCCTCGACAGGGGGCGGGATGGCTACACCTTC. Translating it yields CASSLDRGRDGYTF.